This T cell receptor beta chain derives from a study of blood T cell repertoires in COVID-19. The V end was cut by 4 bases, the J end by 4 bases, with 12 bases between. Germline V gene sequence: CDR1 SGHTS, CDR2 YDEGEE. The CDR3 is 14 amino acids. Libraries were prepared by immunoSEQ multiplex PCR; TCRdb keeps only in-frame clonotypes and omits some of them. The table shows about 310,000 clones, with approximately 81% occurring only once. Sequenced: PBMCs or T cells enriched from blood (not recorded which). This chain uses TRBV5-8 with TRBJ1-5, with TRBD1 as a possible D gene (6 bases). This TCR came from a woman in her thirties who had been exposed to COVID-19. Written as DNA, the CDR3 is TGTGCCAGCAGCCTCGGACAGCTGAATCAGCCCCAGCATTTT. It encodes CASSLGQLNQPQHF.